One T cell receptor (beta chain) is described in this entry. This entry belongs to a study of blood T cell repertoires in COVID-19. Study background: Whether acute or convalescent, the COVID-19 samples came from the United States, Italy and Spain. From T cells, B-cell-depleted T cells, or PBMCs came the material, which was cDNA or gDNA.

In the authors' methods: Quantification of nucleated cells was approximated via reference gene primer amplification. Some clones are missing from TCRdb's copy, which holds only in-frame ones; the method was immunoSEQ multiplex PCR. V and J calls and clone size are given by that table; D and trimming were obtained from the DNA. This sample yields some 150,000 clones, of which around four fifths are seen a single time; 7.5% to 8% belongs to the top ten. What was sequenced was peripheral blood. The TCR sequence derives from a man aged 40-55 years who had recovered from COVID-19.

CDR3 bases: TGTGCCAGCTCACCACTAGCGGGAGGCGGGGAGCTGTTTTTT. Translated, it gives CASSPLAGGGELFF. V gene TRBV18 combines with J gene TRBJ2-2; 10 nucleotides match TRBD2. Germline lookup yields CDR1 KGHSH and CDR2 LQKENI. The CDR3 runs 14 residues. J gave up 7 bases and V 1 base, and 0 bases lay outside the gene matches.